These T cell receptor beta chains were read from a single sample in a study of T-cell reconstitution after alpha-beta-depleted transplantation in children. TCRdb itself ran the PCR reads through MiXCR, one entry per CDR3 protein. This sample has around 420,000 distinct CDR3 sequences, with 15% to 20% found just once. The sequencing here drew on PBMCs, mostly from graft donor cells, taken 360 days after TCRalphabeta/CD19-depleted stem cell transplant. These receptors came from a boy under two years old who had a stem cell transplant for Wiskott-Aldrich syndrome, so the T cells may come from the graft donor. The CDR3 runs from the conserved cysteine through the conserved F or W. The D gene is left open where the match is weak. Rows give clone size only sometimes, using once, few, many, or a class for an expanded clone.

CDR3 length: 16; clone size: -; D gene: -; J gene: TRBJ2-5; V gene: TRBV5-1; CDR3 protein: CASSPGSSAGQETQYF; CDR3 DNA: TGCGCCAGCAGCCCCGGTTCTAGCGCAGGCCAAGAGACCCAGTACTTC
CDR3 length: 14; clone size: -; D gene: -; J gene: TRBJ2-7; V gene: TRBV19; CDR3 protein: CASSMRDTLYEQYF; CDR3 DNA: TGTGCCAGTAGTATGAGGGATACCTTGTACGAGCAGTACTTC
CDR3 length: 17; clone size: -; D gene: -; J gene: TRBJ2-6; V gene: TRBV12-3/TRBV12-4; CDR3 protein: CASSKLRASSGANVLTF; CDR3 DNA: TGTGCCAGCAGTAAGCTCAGGGCTAGCTCTGGGGCCAACGTCCTGACTTTC
CDR3 length: 11; clone size: medium-sized; D gene: -; J gene: TRBJ2-1; V gene: TRBV7-2; CDR3 protein: CASSYGVEQFF; CDR3 DNA: TGTGCCAGCAGCTATGGTGTAGAGCAGTTCTTC
CDR3 length: 14; clone size: few; D gene: TRBD1; J gene: TRBJ1-5; V gene: TRBV24-1; CDR3 protein: CATSATGGNQPQHF; CDR3 DNA: TGTGCCACCAGTGCCACAGGGGGTAATCAGCCCCAGCATTTT
CDR3 length: 15; clone size: many; D gene: TRBD2; J gene: TRBJ2-3; V gene: TRBV20-1; CDR3 protein: CSANPGLAGTDTQYF; CDR3 DNA: TGCAGTGCCAACCCGGGACTAGCGGGGACAGATACGCAGTATTTT
CDR3 length: 15; clone size: -; D gene: TRBD2; J gene: TRBJ2-5; V gene: TRBV11-2; CDR3 protein: CASSLTSSRQETQYF; CDR3 DNA: TGTGCCAGCAGCTTGACTAGCTCGCGCCAAGAGACCCAGTACTTC
CDR3 length: 13; clone size: -; D gene: -; J gene: TRBJ2-2; V gene: TRBV19; CDR3 protein: CASSSHNTGELFF; CDR3 DNA: TGTGCCAGTAGTAGCCACAACACCGGGGAGCTGTTTTTT
CDR3 length: 15; clone size: -; D gene: TRBD1; J gene: TRBJ2-7; V gene: TRBV4-1; CDR3 protein: CASRSTGQGVYEQYF; CDR3 DNA: TGCGCCAGCAGATCCACGGGACAGGGAGTCTACGAGCAGTACTTC
CDR3 length: 14; clone size: few; D gene: -; J gene: TRBJ2-7; V gene: TRBV5-1; CDR3 protein: CASSLGGYTYEQYF; CDR3 DNA: TGCGCCAGCAGCTTGGGCGGCTACACCTACGAGCAGTACTTC
CDR3 length: 15; clone size: -; D gene: TRBD2; J gene: TRBJ2-2; V gene: TRBV27; CDR3 protein: CASSRAGASTGELFF; CDR3 DNA: TGTGCCAGCAGTAGGGCGGGAGCAAGCACCGGGGAGCTGTTTTTT
CDR3 length: 17; clone size: few; D gene: -; J gene: TRBJ2-4; V gene: TRBV4-2; CDR3 protein: CASSQDPTTGPKNIQYF; CDR3 DNA: TGTGCCAGCAGCCAAGATCCAACTACAGGGCCCAAAAACATTCAGTACTTC
CDR3 length: 14; clone size: -; D gene: TRBD2; J gene: TRBJ2-7; V gene: TRBV5-1; CDR3 protein: CASSLLAGAHEQYF; CDR3 DNA: TGCGCCAGCAGCCTCCTAGCGGGAGCCCACGAGCAGTACTTC
CDR3 length: 14; clone size: -; D gene: -; J gene: TRBJ2-5; V gene: TRBV5-6; CDR3 protein: CASSLSGAGETQYF; CDR3 DNA: TGTGCCAGCAGCTTGTCGGGGGCGGGGGAGACCCAGTACTTC
CDR3 length: 14; clone size: -; D gene: TRBD1; J gene: TRBJ1-5; V gene: TRBV12-3/TRBV12-4; CDR3 protein: CASSFDRGNQPQHF; CDR3 DNA: TGTGCCAGCAGTTTCGACAGGGGGAATCAGCCCCAGCATTTT
CDR3 length: 11; clone size: few; D gene: -; J gene: TRBJ2-7; V gene: TRBV10-3; CDR3 protein: CAIGARDEQYF; CDR3 DNA: TGTGCCATCGGGGCGCGCGACGAGCAGTACTTC
CDR3 length: 16; clone size: few; D gene: -; J gene: TRBJ2-3; V gene: TRBV7-2; CDR3 protein: CASSLGSGGGTDTQYF; CDR3 DNA: TGTGCCAGCAGCTTAGGCTCAGGCGGGGGCACAGATACGCAGTATTTT
CDR3 length: 13; clone size: -; D gene: -; J gene: TRBJ2-2; V gene: TRBV14; CDR3 protein: CASSHPGAGELFF; CDR3 DNA: TGTGCCAGCAGCCATCCTGGGGCCGGGGAGCTGTTTTTT
CDR3 length: 13; clone size: -; D gene: -; J gene: TRBJ1-5; V gene: TRBV20-1; CDR3 protein: CSAQHSRNQPQHF; CDR3 DNA: TGCAGTGCGCAACACAGTCGAAATCAGCCCCAGCATTTT
CDR3 length: 17; clone size: -; D gene: TRBD2; J gene: TRBJ2-7; V gene: TRBV12-3/TRBV12-4; CDR3 protein: CASSFFPSGLIAYEQYF; CDR3 DNA: TGTGCCAGCAGTTTCTTTCCTAGCGGCCTTATCGCCTACGAGCAGTACTTC
CDR3 length: 18; clone size: few; D gene: TRBD2; J gene: TRBJ2-1; V gene: TRBV11-1; CDR3 protein: CASSLARLAGRGYNEQFF; CDR3 DNA: TGTGCCAGCAGCTTAGCGAGACTAGCGGGAAGGGGATACAATGAGCAGTTCTTC
CDR3 length: 13; clone size: -; D gene: -; J gene: TRBJ2-2; V gene: TRBV7-6; CDR3 protein: CASTARDTGELFF; CDR3 DNA: TGTGCCAGCACCGCTCGGGACACCGGGGAGCTGTTTTTT
CDR3 length: 15; clone size: few; D gene: -; J gene: TRBJ2-2; V gene: TRBV12-3/TRBV12-4; CDR3 protein: CASSPPARAPGELFF; CDR3 DNA: TGTGCCAGCAGTCCTCCCGCTCGGGCCCCCGGGGAGCTGTTTTTT
CDR3 length: 16; clone size: -; D gene: TRBD2; J gene: TRBJ2-3; V gene: TRBV5-1; CDR3 protein: CASSSDIAGVGDTQYF; CDR3 DNA: TGCGCCAGCAGCTCAGATATAGCGGGAGTAGGTGATACGCAGTATTTT
CDR3 length: 15; clone size: once; D gene: TRBD1; J gene: TRBJ2-7; V gene: TRBV24-1; CDR3 protein: CATSDSGGASYEQYF; CDR3 DNA: TGTGCCACCAGTGACTCAGGGGGCGCGTCCTACGAGCAGTACTTC
CDR3 length: 12; clone size: many; D gene: -; J gene: TRBJ2-5; V gene: TRBV7-2; CDR3 protein: CASSLWQETQYF; CDR3 DNA: TGTGCCAGCAGCTTATGGCAAGAGACCCAGTACTTC
CDR3 length: 17; clone size: -; D gene: TRBD1; J gene: TRBJ2-5; V gene: TRBV10-3; CDR3 protein: CAISEPTGDRGRETQYF; CDR3 DNA: TGTGCCATCAGTGAGCCTACTGGGGACAGGGGAAGGGAGACCCAGTACTTC
CDR3 length: 15; clone size: few; D gene: -; J gene: TRBJ2-4; V gene: TRBV5-1; CDR3 protein: CASSPSLIAKNIQYF; CDR3 DNA: TGCGCCAGCAGTCCCAGCCTCATAGCCAAAAACATTCAGTACTTC
CDR3 length: 18; clone size: -; D gene: TRBD2; J gene: TRBJ2-1; V gene: TRBV4-1; CDR3 protein: CASSLGRWTRLASSFPFF; CDR3 DNA: TGCGCCAGCAGCCTTGGCCGATGGACCCGACTAGCGTCGAGTTTCCCGTTCTTC
CDR3 length: 15; clone size: once; D gene: -; J gene: TRBJ2-1; V gene: TRBV18; CDR3 protein: CASSPPGEGTNEQFF; CDR3 DNA: TGTGCCAGCTCACCACCGGGTGAAGGGACCAATGAGCAGTTCTTC
CDR3 length: 14; clone size: few; D gene: -; J gene: TRBJ2-7; V gene: TRBV28; CDR3 protein: CASSLVGSTYEQYF; CDR3 DNA: TGTGCCAGCAGTTTGGTGGGGTCCACCTACGAGCAGTACTTC
CDR3 length: 18; clone size: -; D gene: TRBD1; J gene: TRBJ2-5; V gene: TRBV4-1; CDR3 protein: CASSQEYFRDRVRETQYF; CDR3 DNA: TGCGCCAGCAGCCAAGAATACTTTAGGGACAGGGTGAGAGAGACCCAGTACTTC
CDR3 length: 17; clone size: many; D gene: TRBD2; J gene: TRBJ2-2; V gene: TRBV6-1; CDR3 protein: CASTPVLWLAGAGELFF; CDR3 DNA: TGTGCCAGCACCCCAGTTCTGTGGCTAGCGGGAGCTGGGGAGCTGTTTTTT
CDR3 length: 12; clone size: few; D gene: -; J gene: TRBJ2-7; V gene: TRBV6-1; CDR3 protein: CASSEAGREQYF; CDR3 DNA: TGTGCCAGCAGTGAAGCGGGGCGTGAGCAGTACTTC
CDR3 length: 17; clone size: -; D gene: TRBD2; J gene: TRBJ2-3; V gene: TRBV12-3/TRBV12-4; CDR3 protein: CASTLGPGGGSTDTQYF; CDR3 DNA: TGTGCCAGCACCTTAGGGCCTGGGGGGGGGAGCACAGATACGCAGTATTTT
CDR3 length: 13; clone size: few; D gene: -; J gene: TRBJ2-2; V gene: TRBV12-3/TRBV12-4; CDR3 protein: CASSLAQYGELFF; CDR3 DNA: TGTGCCAGCAGTTTAGCGCAATATGGGGAGCTGTTTTTT
CDR3 length: 15; clone size: -; D gene: -; J gene: TRBJ2-7; V gene: TRBV5-1; CDR3 protein: CASSLSDLSSYEQYF; CDR3 DNA: TGCGCCAGCAGCTTGAGCGACCTTAGCTCCTACGAGCAGTACTTC
CDR3 length: 18; clone size: -; D gene: -; J gene: TRBJ2-1; V gene: TRBV12-3/TRBV12-4; CDR3 protein: CASRMSRRTGSSYNEQFF; CDR3 DNA: TGTGCCAGCCGCATGTCAAGGCGGACGGGAAGCTCCTACAATGAGCAGTTCTTC
CDR3 length: 15; clone size: once; D gene: -; J gene: TRBJ2-7; V gene: TRBV5-1; CDR3 protein: CASSQQGWLSYEQYF; CDR3 DNA: TGCGCCAGCTCCCAACAGGGATGGTTATCTTACGAGCAGTACTTC
CDR3 length: 15; clone size: -; D gene: -; J gene: TRBJ2-3; V gene: TRBV11-3; CDR3 protein: CASSRPLKGSPTQYF; CDR3 DNA: TGTGCCAGCAGCCGACCCCTCAAAGGGAGCCCTACGCAGTATTTT
CDR3 length: 16; clone size: -; D gene: -; J gene: TRBJ2-3; V gene: TRBV5-1; CDR3 protein: CASSGVQGKTPDTQYF; CDR3 DNA: TGCGCCAGCAGCGGGGTCCAGGGTAAAACCCCAGATACGCAGTATTTT
CDR3 length: 14; clone size: few; D gene: -; J gene: TRBJ2-1; V gene: TRBV10-1; CDR3 protein: CASSELKSTDEQFF; CDR3 DNA: TGCGCCAGCAGTGAATTGAAGAGTACCGATGAGCAGTTCTTC
CDR3 length: 15; clone size: -; D gene: -; J gene: TRBJ2-5; V gene: TRBV2; CDR3 protein: CASRPHRVDQETQYF; CDR3 DNA: TGTGCCAGCAGACCGCACAGGGTGGACCAAGAGACCCAGTACTTC
CDR3 length: 13; clone size: few; D gene: -; J gene: TRBJ2-5; V gene: TRBV20-1; CDR3 protein: CSARDMTRETQYF; CDR3 DNA: TGCAGTGCTAGGGACATGACTCGGGAGACCCAGTACTTC
CDR3 length: 18; clone size: -; D gene: TRBD2; J gene: TRBJ2-3; V gene: TRBV6-1; CDR3 protein: CASSPRWTSGGAPDTQYF; CDR3 DNA: TGTGCCAGCAGCCCCCGTTGGACTAGCGGGGGGGCTCCAGATACGCAGTATTTT
CDR3 length: 15; clone size: -; D gene: -; J gene: TRBJ2-2; V gene: TRBV5-1; CDR3 protein: CASSLASPGAGELFF; CDR3 DNA: TGCGCCAGCAGCTTGGCCTCCCCAGGTGCCGGGGAGCTGTTTTTT
CDR3 length: 15; clone size: few; D gene: -; J gene: TRBJ2-5; V gene: TRBV27; CDR3 protein: CASSPRGRAQETQYF; CDR3 DNA: TGTGCCAGCAGCCCCAGGGGGAGGGCCCAAGAGACCCAGTACTTC